A single sample gave rise to the 21 T cell receptor beta chains below, sequenced in a study of cytomegalovirus exposure and HLA in healthy donors. It was with 60 Vbeta and 13 Jbeta primers that the PCR ran. Method: immunoSEQ multiplex PCR; TCRdb's copy keeps in-frame clones and lacks some. Altogether roughly 200,000 clones are present, roughly 80% being singletons, with the ten largest covering about 1.8%. The sequencing sample was made of PBMCs. The receptors shown here come from a man aged 50-59 years in good health and CMV-seronegative.

The rearrangement joins TRBV5-1 to TRBJ2-1, with 7 bases fitting TRBD2. CDR1 and CDR2 (germline): SGHRS, YFSETQ. V lost 2 bases, J lost 4 bases, and 3 bases stayed unmatched. This CDR3 comprises 14 residues. The CDR3 loop is CASSFGGGYNEQFF. The CDR3 DNA reads TGCGCCAGCAGCTTTGGGGGGGGATACAATGAGCAGTTCTTC.

The chain employs TRBV19 and TRBJ2-7, with a possible D match to TRBD2 (5 bases). This CDR3 contains 11 residues. V was trimmed by 7 bases and J by 5 bases, leaving 9 bases between them. Per germline, CDR1 LNHDA and CDR2 SQIVND (reference sequence). The CDR3 DNA reads as TGTGCCAGTACCCGGGAAAACGAGCAGTACTTC. Amino acid sequence: CASTRENEQYF. The full variable domain, in which reference TRBV19 and TRBJ2-7 provide the parts outside the CDR3, is DGGITQSPKYLFRKEGQNVTLSCEQNLNHDAMYWYRQDPGQGLRLIYYSQIVNDFQKGDIAEGYSVSREKKESFPLTVTSAQKNPTAFYLCASTRENEQYFGPGTRLTVT.

This chain uses TRBV29-1 with TRBJ2-2; 10 positions match TRBD1. V shed 3 bases and J 2 bases; nucleotides not matched to a gene: 6. Germline values: CDR1 SQVTM, CDR2 ANQGSEA. The CDR3 runs 16 residues. CDR3 region: CSVEKTGGANTGELFF. CDR3 DNA: TGCAGCGTTGAGAAGACAGGGGGCGCTAACACCGGGGAGCTGTTTTTT.

This chain uses TRBV18 with TRBJ2-7; 9 bases match TRBD1. Trimming took 5 bases from V and 9 from J; bases not matched to a gene: 17. This CDR3 region has 16 residues. Looked up from germline, CDR1 is KGHSH and CDR2 is LQKENI. CDR3 nucleotides: TGTGCCAGCTCAATTCAACGGACAGGGGACAACGGGGGGCAGTACTTC. It encodes CASSIQRTGDNGGQYF.

The V call is TRBV9, the J call TRBJ2-7; 10 bases align to TRBD1. V shed 4 bases, J shed 3 bases, and the junction held 7 bases outside the gene matches. CDR3 length: 15 amino acids. The germline V gene has CDR1 SGDLS and CDR2 YYNGEE. DNA for the CDR3: TGTGCCAGCAGCCCTGGGACAGGGGAAAGCTACGAGCAGTACTTC. It is translated as CASSPGTGESYEQYF.

The V gene is TRBV6-5, the J gene TRBJ1-1; no firm D call. Germline CDR1 reads MNHEY; CDR2 reads SVGAGI. Trimming left V 2 bases short and J 8 bases short, with 12 bases between. The CDR3 is 13 residues long. CDR3 in amino acids: CASSYLPAGEAFF. For the CDR3, the DNA is TGTGCCAGCAGTTACCTCCCAGCAGGCGAAGCTTTCTTT.

The CDR3 coding sequence is TGTGCCAGCAGGGACGACAGTAGCACAGATACGCAGTATTTT. Protein: CASRDDSSTDTQYF. The J gene is TRBJ2-3, the V gene TRBV6-5; possible D gene TRBD1, 5 bases. Per germline, CDR1 MNHEY and CDR2 SVGAGI. This CDR3 comprises 14 residues. V shed 6 bases and J shed 0 bases, with 10 bases lying between them.

The chain couples TRBV28 to TRBJ1-2; 7 bases are shared with TRBD1. The CDR3 is 15 residues long. Looked up from germline, CDR1 is MDHEN and CDR2 is SYDVKM. V dropped 4 bases and J dropped 4; count of bases not matched to a gene: 9. The CDR3 sequence: CASSSYRGATYGYTF. The CDR3 DNA sequence: TGTGCCAGCAGTTCCTACAGGGGCGCTACCTATGGCTACACCTTC.

This clone appeared once. The V call is TRBV7-2, the J call TRBJ2-7; weak D call: TRBD2 (6 bases). Germline V gene data show CDR1 as SGHTA and CDR2 as FQGNSA. The ends were cut back, 4 bases at V and 4 bases at J, with 14 bases in the middle. This CDR3 is 14 amino acids long. Here the CDR3 reads CASSSSEFLYEQYF. The CDR3, as DNA: TGTGCCAGCAGCTCTAGCGAGTTCTTATACGAGCAGTACTTC.

This chain uses TRBV29-1 with TRBJ2-1; 7 bases align to TRBD2. Trimming removed 4 bases from V and 4 bases from J; junction bases left unmatched: 4. Looked up from germline, CDR1 is SQVTM and CDR2 is ANQGSEA. The CDR3 covers 13 residues. The DNA for the CDR3 is TGCAGCGTTGCTAGCGGCTCGTACAATGAGCAGTTCTTC. Translating it yields CSVASGSYNEQFF.

This clone was recorded a few times. The chain joins TRBV9 to TRBJ2-1; D remains unclear. Germline V gives CDR1 SGDLS, CDR2 YYNGEE. The length of the CDR3 is 15 residues. Trimming removed 2 bases at V and 0 bases at J, with 9 bases between. As DNA, the CDR3 is TGTGCCAGCAGCGTGAAACCGAGCTCCTACAATGAGCAGTTCTTC. It yields the protein CASSVKPSSYNEQFF.

The chain is built from TRBV21-1 and TRBJ2-3; no DNA check was done on the table's D call, TRBD2. TRBV21-1 is recorded as a pseudogene. The CDR3 extends over 13 amino acids. CDR3 protein: CATPGSVPDTQYF. Written as DNA, the CDR3 is TGTGCCACCCCCGGGAGCGTTCCAGATACGCAGTATTTT.

The CDR3 DNA follows: TGTGCCAGCAGCTTAGTACAGGGTAGTGAGCAGTTCTTC. Translated: CASSLVQGSEQFF. This chain links TRBV7-9 with TRBJ2-1; the D gene is possibly TRBD1 (6 bases). The V end lost 1 base, the J end lost 9 bases, and 10 bases lay between the germline ends. The CDR3 totals 13 residues. CDR1 and CDR2 from the germline V gene are SEHNR and FQNEAQ (reference sequence).

The chain recombines TRBV4-1 with TRBJ2-1; 11 nucleotides agree with TRBD1. The CDR3 runs 16 residues. CDR1 is MGHRA, CDR2 YSYEKL, per germline. Germline trimming cut 3 bases from V and 4 bases from J; bases unmatched to any gene: 5. CDR3 nucleotides: TGCGCCAGCAGCCAGCCCGGACAGGGGGCTTACAATGAGCAGTTCTTC. Protein product: CASSQPGQGAYNEQFF.

The gene calls are TRBV4-1 and TRBJ1-5, with D tentatively TRBD1 (6 bases). Per the germline V gene, CDR1 is MGHRA and CDR2 is YSYEKL. The CDR3 contains 14 residues. The V end lost 6 bases, the J end lost 7 bases, and 16 bases lay between the germline ends. The CDR3 is CASRDLTGYQPQHF. The CDR3 nucleotides are TGCGCCAGCAGGGACTTGACAGGTTACCAGCCCCAGCATTTT.

This CDR3 reads CSAASSYEQYF. Here the CDR3 DNA reads TGCAGTGCGGCAAGCTCCTACGAGCAGTACTTC. The chain couples TRBV20-1 to TRBJ2-7; D not certain. The CDR3 has 11 residues. Trimming removed 6 bases at V and 0 bases at J, with 6 bases between. The germline V gene encodes CDR1 DFQATT and CDR2 SNEGSKA (reference sequence).

The gene calls are TRBV7-9 and TRBJ2-7; tentative D call: TRBD1 (6 bases). The CDR3 runs 17 residues. V dropped 5 bases and J dropped 4 bases, with 24 bases sitting between them. Germline V gene lookup returns CDR1 SEHNR and CDR2 FQNEAQ (reference sequence). This CDR3 is CASSALAAGEGAYEQYF. The CDR3 nucleotides are TGTGCCAGCAGCGCCCTCGCCGCAGGGGAAGGGGCGTACGAGCAGTACTTC.

The chain employs TRBV6-1 and TRBJ2-7, with D hard to call. Per the germline V gene, CDR1 is MNHNS and CDR2 is SASEGT. The CDR3 runs 12 residues. V gave up 7 bases and J gave up 5 bases, with 12 bases separating them. The CDR3 protein is CASKLVTNEQYF. The CDR3 DNA follows: TGTGCCAGCAAGTTGGTGACAAACGAGCAGTACTTC.

This sequence joins TRBV11-2 and TRBJ2-2, with 11 bases matching TRBD1. CDR3 length: 16 residues. With V trimmed by 2 bases and J by 4 bases, 3 bases remained unmatched. Per the germline V gene, CDR1 is SGHAT and CDR2 is FQNNGV. The CDR3 sequence: CASSLTGQGATGELFF. The CDR3 nucleotides read TGTGCCAGCAGCTTAACCGGACAGGGGGCCACCGGGGAGCTGTTTTTT.

CDR3 in amino acids: CAWSPPGVGDQPQHF. The CDR3 DNA reads TGTGCCTGGAGTCCCCCAGGGGTAGGGGATCAGCCCCAGCATTTT. The rearrangement uses TRBV30 and TRBJ1-5, with D possibly TRBD1 on 6 matching bases. V lost 2 bases and J lost 5, with 16 bases in between. The CDR3 is made up of 15 amino acids. The germline V gene has CDR1 GTSNPN and CDR2 SVGIG (reference sequence).

A few counts support this clone. The chain carries TRBV11-2 and TRBJ1-5; D gene unclear. Germline lookup yields CDR1 SGHAT and CDR2 FQNNGV. The CDR3 totals 13 residues. V lost 3 bases, J lost 4 bases, and 7 bases lay in between. The CDR3 spells CASSFGRNQPQHF. The CDR3 DNA sequence: TGTGCCAGCAGCTTCGGGAGGAATCAGCCCCAGCATTTT.